A selection of T cell receptor beta chains follows, all from one sample in a study of blood T cell repertoires in COVID-19. The assay was immunoSEQ multiplex PCR, and TCRdb's table has in-frame clones only and misses some. This sample has around 88,000 clones, with about three quarters found just once. Sequenced sample: peripheral blood. These receptor sequences come from a middle-aged man who had recovered from COVID-19. CDR3s include the opening cysteine and the closing phenylalanine or tryptophan.

>15|TRBV5-4
CASSLTSGPYNEQFF
>14|TRBV6-4
CASSTLGRVETQYF
>15|TRBV5-1
CASSLGEAKNTEAFF
>13|TRBV27
CASSWRGRDTQYF
>14|TRBV5-1
CASRGLAGRDEQFF
>15|TRBV5-4
CASSQGQGVLREQYF
>16|TRBV19
CASSIGQGQWNEKLFF
>12|TRBV29-1
CSARRVGTEAFF
>16|TRBV24-1
CATSDLGWGRDDTQYF
>15|TRBV24-1
CATSVGQGGSDTQYF
>14|TRBV7-9
CASSLSRGINGYTF
>14|TRBV7-2
CASSSDGQSKPQHF